This TCR beta chain is from a study of T-cell reconstitution after alpha-beta-depleted transplantation in children (dated by TCRdb to the mid-2010s). About the investigation overall: Using TCR repertoire profiling, the study quantitatively followed how T-cell immune reconstitution unfolded in children after TCRalphabeta/CD19-depleted allogeneic hematopoietic cell transplantation. Overall results and qualifications from the work: Over the following months the frequencies of hyperexpanded clones went down, and after one year T-cell counts and TCRbeta diversity were mostly credited to newly produced T cells. In some patients, the high TCRbeta diversity seen at day 60 was put down to recipient T cells and intrathymic progenitors that had survived conditioning. The apparently early recovery of alphabetaT-cell counts about two months after transplant reportedly depended on only several hundred rapidly expanded clones that came from non-depleted graft cells.

V and J lose 4 bases and 2 bases, and a span of 10 bases separates them. The CDR1 and CDR2 encoded by the germline V gene are SGHRS and YFSETQ. The CDR3 spans 14 residues, from the cysteine through the phenylalanine. Only the CDR3 part of the read is kept: 42 bases, read in frame from the first base. Comments on this clonotype: The antigen it recognizes is unknown. Base qualities are missing; no much larger clone stands one base away.

Library construction relied on PCR. Sequencing was carried out with an Illumina HiSeq 2500. TCR library preparation used molecular barcoding, with unique molecular identifiers applied to normalize quantification of the TCRbeta repertoire. The public reads were run again by TCRdb, first through fastp at Q25 and then through MiXCR, and only productive beta chains were kept. Every entry covers one CDR3 protein and lists the most common genes and DNA from its rows. The sample table lists some 290,000 distinct CDR3 sequences, around 25% of them with a count of one. Roughly 11% of the sample is held by the ten biggest clonotypes. Reading the label with the study, this specimen's treatment or condition is: allogeneic hematopoietic cell transplantation with graft depleted of TCRalphabeta T cells and CD19 B cells. The transplant recipients were children given TCRalphabeta/CD19-depleted allogeneic hematopoietic cell grafts.

The sequence links TRBV5-1 to TRBJ2-4; the D gene remains uncertain. This TCR came from a male patient younger than 18 who had a stem cell transplant for acute lymphoblastic leukemia, so the T cells may come from the graft donor. The specimen was PBMCs, mostly from graft donor cells, collected 180 days after TCRalphabeta/CD19-depleted stem cell transplant. The CDR3 protein is CASSATQSKNIQYF. At the DNA level, the sequence is TGCGCCAGCAGCGCGACACAGTCCAAAAACATTCAGTACTTC.